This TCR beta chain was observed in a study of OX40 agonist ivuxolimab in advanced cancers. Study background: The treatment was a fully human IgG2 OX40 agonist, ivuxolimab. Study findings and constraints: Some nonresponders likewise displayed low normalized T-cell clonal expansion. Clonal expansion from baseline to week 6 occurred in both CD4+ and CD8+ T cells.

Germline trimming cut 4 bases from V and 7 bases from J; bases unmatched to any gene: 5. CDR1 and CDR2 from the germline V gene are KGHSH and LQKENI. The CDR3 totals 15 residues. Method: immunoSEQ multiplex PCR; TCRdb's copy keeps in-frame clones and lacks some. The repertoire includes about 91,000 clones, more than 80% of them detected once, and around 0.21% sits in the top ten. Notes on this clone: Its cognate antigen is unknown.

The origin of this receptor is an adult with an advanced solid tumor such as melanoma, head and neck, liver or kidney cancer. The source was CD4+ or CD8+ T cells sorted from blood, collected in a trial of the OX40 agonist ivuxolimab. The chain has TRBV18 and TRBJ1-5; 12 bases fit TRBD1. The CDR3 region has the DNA TGTGCCAGCTCACACGGGACAGGGGGCCGCCAGCCCCAGCATTTT. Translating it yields CASSHGTGGRQPQHF.